This T cell receptor (beta chain) was recorded in a study of T cell changes during pregnancy in multiple sclerosis. Sequencing used immunoSEQ multiplex PCR; TCRdb keeps in-frame clones, though not all of them. The table has 66,000 or so clones, about 91% seen once; the top ten hold about 5.8%. The material sequenced was CD8+ T cells from peripheral blood mononuclear cells, taken before pregnancy. The sequence came from a female donor with multiple sclerosis, enrolled in a pregnancy study.

The CDR3 spells CASTHHPNTEAFF. For the CDR3, the DNA is TGTGCCAGCACACATCATCCCAACACTGAAGCTTTCTTT. The chain joins TRBV6-5 to TRBJ1-1; D gene ambiguous. Germline V gene data show CDR1 as MNHEY and CDR2 as SVGAGI. Trimming took 7 bases from V and 2 from J, leaving 11 bases between them. CDR3 size: 13 residues.